The 2 T cell receptor beta chains below all came from one sample that was sequenced in a study of blood T cell repertoires in COVID-19 (TCRdb year 2020). Libraries were constructed by the immunoSEQ multiplex PCR assay. This immuneACCESS table, as held by TCRdb, lists in-frame sequences with V and J called but not all clones. Of the missing ones, under half trace to an unresolved V gene in checked studies; the others have no known cause. Within this sample are about 400,000 clones, with around nine tenths of them counted one time only. The ten largest clones capture less than 2% of the sample. The source material was PBMCs or T cells enriched from blood (not recorded which). The source of these receptors is a young woman who had recovered from COVID-19.

This clone has a single count. This sequence joins TRBV2 and TRBJ2-1; 11 positions match TRBD2. Germline lookup yields CDR1 SNHLY and CDR2 FYNNEI. V trimming: 4 bases; J trimming: 5 bases; junction bases outside the gene matches: 4. This CDR3 contains 15 residues. CDR3: CASSGTSGGNNEQFF. Written as DNA, the CDR3 is TGTGCCAGCAGTGGTACTAGCGGGGGCAACAATGAGCAGTTCTTC.

This chain uses TRBV30 with TRBJ2-5; 12 nucleotides line up with TRBD2. The junction had 5 bases not matched to a gene; V was cut back by 4 bases and J by 11 bases. Per the germline V gene, CDR1 is GTSNPN and CDR2 is SVGIG (reference sequence). The CDR3 loop spans 12 amino acids. CDR3: CAWMASGGAQYF. The CDR3 bases are TGTGCCTGGATGGCTAGCGGGGGGGCACAGTACTTC.